Below, one T cell receptor (beta chain) is given with its context. Its antigen is undetermined. It was with 60 Vbeta and 13 Jbeta primers that the PCR ran. The assay was immunoSEQ multiplex PCR, and TCRdb's table has in-frame clones only and misses some. Here the sample spans roughly 200,000 clones, 65% to 90% being singletons. Healthy donors of bone marrow made up the group. This record comes from a study of cytomegalovirus exposure and HLA in healthy donors. General study points: Common viral pathogens seemed to be connected with several of the most significant clusters, according to a later analysis. Most TCR sequences showed up rarely, but some public TCRs showed up in many donors.

Germline V gene lookup returns CDR1 MNHNS and CDR2 SASEGT. This CDR3 is built from 15 residues. The V end lost 5 bases, the J end lost 3 bases, and 16 bases lay between the germline ends. The sequencing sample was made of PBMCs. The source is a woman aged 45 to 65 in good health and CMV-seronegative. V usage is TRBV6-1 and J usage is TRBJ1-1; D is ambiguous. CDR3 coding DNA: TGTGCCAGCAGTTCCCAACGACGGGAGGACACTGAAGCTTTCTTT. It codes for CASSSQRREDTEAFF.